The sequence of this T cell receptor (beta chain) was determined in a study of shared clonotypes between healthy human individuals. Regarding the study as a whole: Sampling was confined to blood; repertoires within tissues likely differ.

About this clone itself: Its antigen is not known.

The CDR3 extends over 13 amino acids. Germline values: CDR1 MDHEN, CDR2 SYDVKM. Trimming took 3 bases from V and 2 from J, leaving 8 bases between them. Once extracted for a subset, genomic DNA was divided evenly among several immunoSEQ plates. Ten immunoSEQ deep assay plates were used to sequence the DNA of unsorted PBMCs. In the study's own analysis: ImmunoSEQ sequences covered only the junction and lacked quality scores; filtering therefore differed. Profiling relied on immunoSEQ multiplex PCR, and the TCRdb table lists in-frame clones only, not all of them. V and J calls plus clone size are reproduced from that table; the DNA served to infer D and trimming. The sample records about 450,000 clones, roughly 78% being singletons.

The clonotype originates from a woman aged 40-49 years in good health. Some clones in this sample may be carry-over from other donors' samples. The sequencing input was PBMCs. The rearrangement uses TRBV28 and TRBJ2-7; D is unresolved. The CDR3 reads CASSFARTYEQYF. CDR3 nucleotide sequence: TGTGCCAGCAGTTTTGCCCGGACCTACGAGCAGTACTTC.